These 29 T cell receptor beta chains came from one sample sequenced in a study of blood T cell repertoires in COVID-19 (dated by TCRdb to 2018 to 2021). Library generation was performed with the immunoSEQ multiplex PCR assay. TCRdb took over this immuneACCESS table, retaining in-frame rearrangements with V and J assigned. Such tables are incomplete; in checked studies, under half of the missing clones stem from an unresolved V gene, and the remainder is unexplained. For this sample there are 300,000 to 400,000 clones; around nine tenths appear just once. About 3.9% of the sample is taken by the ten largest. The specimen sequenced was peripheral blood. All receptors come from a woman in her fifties or sixties with active or convalescent COVID-19.

This rearrangement joins TRBV9 to TRBJ2-1; 12 bases agree with TRBD2. CDR3 length equals 16 residues. Unmatched junction bases numbered 1, after V lost 0 bases and J lost 3 bases. Germline values: CDR1 SGDLS, CDR2 YYNGEE. This CDR3 reads CASSVGTSGIYNEQFF. In DNA form, the CDR3 reads TGTGCCAGCAGCGTAGGGACTAGCGGGATCTACAATGAGCAGTTCTTC.

The V call is TRBV11-2, the J call TRBJ2-7; TRBD2 matches 12 bases. V dropped 5 bases and J dropped 2; count of bases not matched to a gene: 4. Per germline, CDR1 SGHAT and CDR2 FQNNGV. CDR3 length: 15 residues. Written as DNA, the CDR3 is TGTGCCAGCAGCGGTCTAGCGGGAGGGCCCTACGAGCAGTACTTC. Protein sequence: CASSGLAGGPYEQYF. The complete variable domain, with remaining parts taken from reference TRBV11-2 and TRBJ2-7, reads EAGVAQSPRYKIIEKRQSVAFWCNPISGHATLYWYQQILGQGPKLLIQFQNNGVVDDSQLPKDRFSAERLKGVDSTLKIQPAKLEDSAVYLCASSGLAGGPYEQYFGPGTRLTVT.

This sequence joins TRBV7-8 and TRBJ1-1; TRBD1 matches at 8 bases. With V trimmed by 1 base and J by 1 base, 2 bases remained unmatched. The germline V gene encodes CDR1 SGHVS and CDR2 FQNEAQ. The CDR3 covers 15 residues. CDR3 loop: CASSLGTGGNTEAFF. The CDR3 DNA reads TGTGCCAGCAGCTTAGGTACAGGGGGGAACACTGAAGCTTTCTTT.

This chain connects TRBV19 to TRBJ2-1, with TRBD2 identical over 9 bases. The germline V gene has CDR1 LNHDA and CDR2 SQIVND (reference sequence). The trim removed 3 bases at V and 6 bases at J, leaving 9 bases unmatched. This CDR3 is 16 amino acids long. As DNA, the CDR3 is TGTGCCAGTAGTATTTGGGGGGGGACTAGCAGCAATGAGCAGTTCTTC. Translating gives CASSIWGGTSSNEQFF.

The chain has TRBV6-2 or TRBV6-3 and TRBJ2-1; tentatively, D is TRBD2 (6 bases). The V gene lost 6 bases and the J gene lost 4 bases, with 19 bases spanning the gap. Per the germline V gene, CDR1 is MNHEY and CDR2 is SVGEGT. The length of the CDR3 is 16 residues. The DNA of the CDR3 is TGTGCCAGCAGCCCTTTCGTGACTAGTACGTACAATGAGCAGTTCTTC. Amino acids: CASSPFVTSTYNEQFF.

CDR3 protein: CASSLRGRGRHEQYF. CDR3 DNA sequence: TGTGCCAGTAGCCTCCGTGGCAGGGGTAGGCACGAGCAGTACTTC. V is TRBV19 and J is TRBJ2-7, with D possibly TRBD1 on 6 matching bases. This CDR3 spans 15 amino acids. V lost 6 bases and J lost 5, with 20 bases in between. Germline loops: CDR1 LNHDA, CDR2 SQIVND (reference sequence).

The rearrangement uses TRBV27 and TRBJ2-1; 11 bases are a match to TRBD1. Germline values: CDR1 MNHEY, CDR2 SMNVEV (reference sequence). V was clipped by 2 bases and J by 14 bases; unmatched bases: 8. CDR3 length: 14 amino acids. In nucleotides, the CDR3 is TGTGCCAGCAGTTTAAGGTCGGGGACAGGGGGGGAGTTCTTC. This gives the protein CASSLRSGTGGEFF.

The chain employs TRBV28 and TRBJ2-5, with TRBD1 matching over 8 bases. In germline, CDR1 is MDHEN, CDR2 SYDVKM. This CDR3 is built from 19 residues. V trimming: 5 bases; J trimming: 2 bases; junction bases outside the gene matches: 19. CDR3 in amino acids: CASSRPPGGAFPTQETQYF. DNA for the CDR3: TGTGCCAGCAGTCGCCCACCAGGGGGCGCGTTCCCTACTCAAGAGACCCAGTACTTC.

This chain connects TRBV7-9 to TRBJ2-2; tentatively, D is TRBD2 (5 bases). Germline CDR1 reads SEHNR; CDR2 reads FQNEAQ (reference sequence). Trimming removed 5 bases at V and 1 base at J, with 14 bases between. CDR3 size: 16 residues. The CDR3 region is CASSAPLGVNTGELFF. CDR3 nucleotides: TGTGCCAGCAGCGCCCCCCTCGGGGTGAACACCGGGGAGCTGTTTTTT.

V is TRBV28 and J is TRBJ2-7; 8 bases are a match to TRBD2. CDR3 length: 14 amino acids. Trimming took 8 bases from V and 2 from J; bases not matched to a gene: 8. Germline CDR1 and CDR2: MDHEN and SYDVKM. The CDR3 coding sequence is TGTGCCAGCTGCCTGGTCGGGGGGGCCTACGAGCAGTACTTC. It is translated as CASCLVGGAYEQYF.

This chain connects TRBV11-2 to TRBJ2-7; TRBD2 aligns across 8 bases. After removal of 0 bases from V and 6 bases from J, the junction contained 13 bases not matched to a gene. CDR1 and CDR2 (germline): SGHAT, FQNNGV. CDR3 length: 17 residues. CDR3 sequence (DNA): TGTGCCAGCAGCTTAGACCAATTCGGGACTAGAAAGGGCGAGCAGTACTTC. Translating gives CASSLDQFGTRKGEQYF.

J is TRBJ1-1 and V is TRBV29-1, with D possibly being TRBD1 (5 bases). V was clipped by 3 bases and J by 4 bases, with 15 bases between them. Germline V lookup: CDR1 SQVTM, CDR2 ANQGSEA. The CDR3 totals 14 residues. CDR3 region: CSVELQGIFTEAFF. Written as DNA, the CDR3 is TGCAGCGTTGAGTTGCAGGGTATATTCACTGAAGCTTTCTTT.

On this clone itself: Other DNA variants within this sample encode the same CDR3. The chain links TRBV12-3 or TRBV12-4 to TRBJ1-1, with D hard to call. The V end was cut by 3 bases, the J end by 4 bases, with 9 bases between. This CDR3 spans 13 amino acids. In DNA form, the CDR3 reads TGTGCCAGCAGTTTTCAAGGGAGCACTGAAGCTTTCTTT. Its protein is CASSFQGSTEAFF.

V and J are TRBV6-6 and TRBJ2-2; D unresolved. This CDR3 contains 13 residues. V gave up 3 bases and J gave up 8 bases, with 10 bases separating them. CDR1 MNHNY and CDR2 SVGAGI come from the germline V gene (reference sequence). The CDR3 is CASSYLGEGELFF. Here the CDR3 DNA reads TGTGCCAGCAGTTATCTGGGCGAAGGGGAGCTGTTTTTT.

The V gene is TRBV7-2, the J gene TRBJ2-1, with 11 bases fitting TRBD2. J lost 7 bases, V lost 5 bases, and 7 bases had no gene match. The germline CDR1 and CDR2 sequences are SGHTA and FQGNSA. CDR3 length equals 15 residues. CDR3 amino acids: CASSTLAGGPNEQFF. Here the CDR3 DNA reads TGTGCCAGCAGCACCTTAGCGGGAGGGCCGAATGAGCAGTTCTTC.

This clone was seen only once. The chain couples TRBV6-5 to TRBJ1-2, with D tentatively TRBD1 (6 bases). V was trimmed by 5 bases and J by 5 bases, leaving 12 bases between them. Germline V CDR1 and CDR2: MNHEY, SVGAGI. CDR3 length: 13 amino acids. CDR3 DNA: TGTGCCAGCAGTCTCCGACAGGCATATGGCTACACCTTC. Translated, it gives CASSLRQAYGYTF.

CDR3 nucleotides: TGTGCCAGCAGTCTGGTGGCTAGCAATCAGCCCCAGCATTTT. Translation gives CASSLVASNQPQHF. The J gene is TRBJ1-5, the V gene TRBV28; no clear D. The CDR3 is 14 residues long. The germline V and J ends were trimmed by 5 bases and 0 bases, with 8 bases remaining between them. Germline-derived CDR1 and CDR2 are MDHEN and SYDVKM.

This chain connects TRBV5-1 to TRBJ1-2; 7 positions agree with TRBD1. The V gene end was trimmed by 2 bases and the J gene end by 3 bases; junction bases not matched to a gene: 4. The CDR3 has 14 amino acids. Germline V lookup: CDR1 SGHRS, CDR2 YFSETQ. The CDR3, as DNA: TGCGCCAGCAGCTTAGGAGGGGGCGACTATGGCTACACCTTC. Translated: CASSLGGGDYGYTF.

This clone was observed a handful of times. The rearrangement joins TRBV5-1 to TRBJ2-7; no firm D call. The CDR3 spans 13 residues. Germline CDR1 and CDR2: SGHRS and YFSETQ. Trimming removed 1 base from V and 2 bases from J, with 7 bases in between. CDR3 sequence: CASSLTNTYEQYF. The CDR3 bases are TGCGCCAGCAGCTTGACCAACACCTACGAGCAGTACTTC.

V gene TRBV9 combines with J gene TRBJ2-1; 11 positions agree with TRBD2. This CDR3 comprises 16 residues. The germline gives CDR1 SGDLS, CDR2 YYNGEE. The V and J ends lost 1 base and 5 bases, in that order; junction bases with no gene match: 5. The CDR3 protein is CASSVSSGGRNNEQFF. The CDR3 nucleotides are TGTGCCAGCAGCGTATCTAGCGGGGGGCGAAACAATGAGCAGTTCTTC. Filled out from reference TRBV9 and TRBJ2-1, the complete variable domain reads DSGVTQTPKHLITATGQRVTLRCSPRSGDLSVYWYQQSLDQGLQFLIQYYNGEERAKGNILERFSAQQFPDLHSELNLSSLELGDSALYFCASSVSSGGRNNEQFFGPGTRLTVL.

V and J are TRBV7-2 and TRBJ1-6; D not certain. The germline V and J ends were trimmed by 0 bases and 5 bases, with 14 bases remaining between them. The V gene's germline CDR1 is SGHTA and CDR2 FQGNSA. The CDR3 is 17 amino acids. The DNA of the CDR3 is TGTGCCAGCAGCTTAGCCCCCTGGACGGGGAATAATTCACCCCTCCACTTT. This sequence encodes CASSLAPWTGNNSPLHF.

The chain carries TRBV30 and TRBJ1-2; perhaps TRBD1 as D (5 bases). This CDR3 spans 13 amino acids. V was clipped by 2 bases and J by 8 bases, with 15 bases between them. Germline V gene lookup returns CDR1 GTSNPN and CDR2 SVGIG (reference sequence). This CDR3 reads CAWSLREGSGYTF. The CDR3 DNA is TGTGCCTGGAGTTTACGGGAGGGGTCAGGCTACACCTTC.

Only one count was recorded for this clone. The CDR3: CAWDRGGSPLHF. The CDR3 region has the DNA TGTGCCTGGGACAGGGGAGGATCACCCCTCCACTTT. The J gene is TRBJ1-6, the V gene TRBV30, with 8 bases that match TRBD1. The CDR3 has 12 residues. V shed 5 bases and J 10 bases; nucleotides not matched to a gene: 4. Germline V gene data show CDR1 as GTSNPN and CDR2 as SVGIG (reference sequence).

The chain employs TRBV29-1 and TRBJ2-7, with 7 bases aligning to TRBD1. Per germline, CDR1 SQVTM and CDR2 ANQGSEA. With V trimmed by 5 bases and J by 0 bases, 7 bases remained unmatched. The CDR3 loop spans 14 amino acids. Here the CDR3 reads CSVRTGQSSYEQYF. The CDR3 DNA is TGCAGCGTTAGGACAGGCCAGAGCTCCTACGAGCAGTACTTC.

This clone was observed a single time. The chain employs TRBV18 and TRBJ2-5; D may be TRBD1 (6 bases). Trimming took off 3 bases at V and 3 bases at J, with 8 bases between the two ends. Germline CDR1 is KGHSH and CDR2 is LQKENI. The CDR3 is made up of 13 amino acids. Here the CDR3 DNA reads TGTGCCAGCTCACCGGCAGGGGAAGAGACCCAGTACTTC. Its translation is CASSPAGEETQYF. Looking up the rest from reference TRBV18 and TRBJ2-5 gives the full variable domain: NAGVMQNPRHLVRRRGQEARLRCSPMKGHSHVYWYRQLPEEGLKFMVYLQKENIIDESGMPKERFSAEFPKEGPSILRIQQVVRGDSAAYFCASSPAGEETQYFGPGTRLLVL.

This clone was seen just once. This chain links TRBV30 with TRBJ2-2; tentatively, D is TRBD2 (5 bases). The germline CDR1 and CDR2 sequences are GTSNPN and SVGIG (reference sequence). CDR3 length equals 14 residues. V lost 0 bases, J lost 8 bases, and 13 bases lay in between. CDR3 DNA: TGTGCCTGGAGTGTATTACGGGGTGCAGGGGAGCTGTTTTTT. Its protein product is CAWSVLRGAGELFF.

The V gene is TRBV28, the J gene TRBJ2-1; D ambiguous. Germline CDR1 is MDHEN and CDR2 is SYDVKM. The CDR3 totals 14 residues. The ends were cut back, 3 bases at V and 2 bases at J, with 8 bases in the middle. Here the CDR3 reads CASSLAKPYNEQFF. The CDR3 DNA sequence: TGTGCCAGCAGTTTGGCAAAACCCTACAATGAGCAGTTCTTC. Full variable domain (rest looked up from reference TRBV28 and TRBJ2-1): DVKVTQSSRYLVKRTGEKVFLECVQDMDHENMFWYRQDPGLGLRLIYFSYDVKMKEKGDIPEGYSVSREKKERFSLILESASTNQTSMYLCASSLAKPYNEQFFGPGTRLTVL.

The chain has TRBV27 and TRBJ2-7; 9 bases match TRBD2. CDR1 is MNHEY, CDR2 SMNVEV, per germline (reference sequence). CDR3 size: 15 residues. With 1 base clipped from V and 2 bases from J, the junction kept 3 bases outside the gene matches. In DNA, the CDR3 is TGTGCCAGCAGTTTATTTAGCGGGAGCCCCTACGAGCAGTACTTC. It yields the protein CASSLFSGSPYEQYF.

This chain connects TRBV19 to TRBJ2-7; D not resolved. The CDR3 extends over 15 amino acids. The germline CDR1 and CDR2 sequences are LNHDA and SQIVND (reference sequence). V was shortened by 1 base and J by 2 bases, with 12 bases between the two germline ends. CDR3 sequence reads: CASSIGAGATYEQYF. CDR3 coding DNA: TGTGCCAGTAGTATAGGGGCAGGCGCTACCTACGAGCAGTACTTC.